Sequencing of this T cell receptor beta chain was carried out in a study of OX40 agonist ivuxolimab in advanced cancers. V gave up 5 bases and J gave up 8 bases, with 8 bases separating them. The CDR3 is 11 residues long. Germline lookup yields CDR1 SGHNT and CDR2 YENEEA. Generated by immunoSEQ multiplex PCR, the TCRdb table keeps only in-frame clones and is missing some. Of approximately 40,000 clones listed, about 80% are singletons. This sample comprised CD4+ or CD8+ T cells sorted from blood, obtained in a trial of the OX40 agonist ivuxolimab. The gene calls are TRBV11-3 and TRBJ2-3; no definite D call. This sequence originates from an adult with an advanced solid tumor such as melanoma, head and neck, liver or kidney cancer. The CDR3 nucleotides read TGTGCCAGCAGCCATGGCCTTACGCAGTATTTT. It translates to CASSHGLTQYF.